The 2 T cell receptor beta chains below come from one sample, sequenced in a study of shared clonotypes between healthy human individuals. TCRdb keeps only in-frame clones here, not all; method: immunoSEQ multiplex PCR. Altogether about 2.2 million clones are present, over 85% being singletons, with the ten largest covering more than 1.5%. It was CD45RO-negative cells, positively selected for CCR7, that made up naive CD8 cells, with terminally differentiated effector memory CD45RA+ cells excluded. The specimen was naive CD8+ T cells from PBMCs. These receptors were obtained from a young man in good health. Some clones in this sample may be carry-over from other donors' samples.

The rearrangement links TRBV5-1 to TRBJ1-1, with D perhaps matching TRBD1 (5 bases). V was shortened by 1 base and J by 1 base, with 14 bases between the two germline ends. The CDR3 sequence is 16 residues long. CDR1 and CDR2 (germline): SGHRS, YFSETQ. The CDR3 DNA reads TGCGCCAGCAGCTTGTCAGGGCGGGTAGAGAACACTGAAGCTTTCTTT. It codes for CASSLSGRVENTEAFF.

The chain recombines TRBV5-1 with TRBJ2-2, with D hard to call. This CDR3 has 16 amino acids. Looked up from germline, CDR1 is SGHRS and CDR2 is YFSETQ. V shed 6 bases and J shed 0 bases, with 15 bases lying between them. CDR3 loop: CASTTSRISNTGELFF. The CDR3 nucleotides are TGCGCCAGCACTACCTCCAGGATTTCGAACACCGGGGAGCTGTTTTTT.